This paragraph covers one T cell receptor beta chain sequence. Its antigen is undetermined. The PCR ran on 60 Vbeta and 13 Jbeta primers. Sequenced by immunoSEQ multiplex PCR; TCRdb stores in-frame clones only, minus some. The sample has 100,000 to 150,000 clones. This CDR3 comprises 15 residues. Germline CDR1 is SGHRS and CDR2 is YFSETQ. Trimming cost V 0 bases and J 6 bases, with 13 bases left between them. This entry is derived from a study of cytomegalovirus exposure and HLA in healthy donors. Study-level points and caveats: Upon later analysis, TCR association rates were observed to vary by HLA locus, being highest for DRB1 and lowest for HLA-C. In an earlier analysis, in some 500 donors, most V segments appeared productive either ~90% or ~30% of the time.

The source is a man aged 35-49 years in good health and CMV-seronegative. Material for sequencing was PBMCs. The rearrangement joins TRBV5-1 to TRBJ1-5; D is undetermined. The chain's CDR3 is CASSLAGGPFQPQHF. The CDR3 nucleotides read TGCGCCAGCAGCTTGGCCGGCGGCCCCTTTCAGCCCCAGCATTTT.